Each of the 27 T cell receptor beta chains below was sequenced from the same sample in a study of PD-1 blockade in classical Hodgkin lymphoma. Every patient was affected by relapse after autologous stem cell transplantation, while exposure to brentuximab vedotin was not uniform. Method: immunoSEQ multiplex PCR; TCRdb's copy keeps in-frame clones and lacks some. This table has 20,000 to 25,000 clones, around 73% appearing once. Sequencing used peripheral blood mononuclear cells (PBMCs), obtained before the second cycle of nivolumab. Every receptor here comes from a human donor with classical Hodgkin lymphoma.

The rearrangement joins TRBV18 to TRBJ2-4, with D hard to call. This CDR3 comprises 13 residues. V lost 2 bases to trimming and J lost 1 base, with 3 bases between them. Looked up from germline, CDR1 is KGHSH and CDR2 is LQKENI. The CDR3 is CASSPAAKNIQYF. The DNA for the CDR3 is TGTGCCAGCTCACCAGCGGCCAAAAACATTCAGTACTTC.

This clone was picked up a small number of times. The V call is TRBV7-6, the J call TRBJ1-5, with no clear D. Germline loops: CDR1 SGHVS, CDR2 FNYEAQ. This CDR3 region has 13 residues. Trimming took 5 bases from V and 5 from J, leaving 10 bases between them. The CDR3 region is CASSPQSDQPQHF. CDR3 DNA sequence: TGTGCCAGCAGCCCCCAAAGTGATCAGCCCCAGCATTTT.

V gene TRBV5-1 combines with J gene TRBJ2-7; tentative D call: TRBD2 (6 bases). The CDR3 totals 16 residues. Germline lookup yields CDR1 SGHRS and CDR2 YFSETQ. Trimming stripped 3 bases from V and 7 bases from J, with 23 bases between. The CDR3 region has the DNA TGCGCCAGCAGCTCCGGAGGCCCGGGAGAGCTGCGGGAGCAGTACTTC. Residues: CASSSGGPGELREQYF.

The chain has TRBV28 and TRBJ2-1, with 13 bases fitting TRBD2. This CDR3 has 14 residues. Germline CDR1 and CDR2: MDHEN and SYDVKM. V trimming: 6 bases; J trimming: 8 bases; junction bases outside the gene matches: 4. The CDR3 sequence is CASSPGLAGDEQFF. The CDR3 coding sequence is TGTGCCAGCAGCCCAGGACTAGCGGGAGATGAGCAGTTCTTC.

This clone occurred once. This chain uses TRBV5-4 with TRBJ2-7; D is uncertain. V lost 1 base to trimming and J lost 3 bases, with 8 bases between them. CDR1 is SGHNT, CDR2 YYREEE, per germline (reference sequence). This CDR3 contains 13 residues. The CDR3 spells CASSLYGNYEQYF. The CDR3 bases are TGTGCCAGCAGCTTGTATGGGAACTACGAGCAGTACTTC. The whole variable domain, filled in from reference TRBV5-4 and TRBJ2-7, reads ETGVTQSPTHLIKTRGQQVTLRCSSQSGHNTVSWYQQALGQGPQFIFQYYREEENGRGNFPPRFSGLQFPNYSSELNVNALELDDSALYLCASSLYGNYEQYFGPGTRLTVT.

The chain uses TRBV11-3 and TRBJ2-2; 8 nucleotides align to TRBD1. CDR3 length equals 16 residues. Germline V gene sequence: CDR1 SGHNT, CDR2 YENEEA. V lost 3 bases to trimming and J lost 3 bases; unmatched junction nucleotides: 6. The CDR3: CASSLDYRGDTGELFF. CDR3 bases: TGTGCCAGCAGCTTGGATTACAGGGGGGACACCGGGGAGCTGTTTTTT.

This clone was detected a few times. The V gene is TRBV18, the J gene TRBJ2-5; TRBD2 matches 7 bases. The CDR3 totals 14 residues. Germline V gene sequence: CDR1 KGHSH, CDR2 LQKENI. After removal of 0 bases from V and 5 bases from J, the junction contained 3 bases not matched to a gene. The CDR3 bases are TGTGCCAGCTCACCACCGGCTAGCGGTGAGACCCAGTACTTC. It translates to CASSPPASGETQYF.

The rearrangement joins TRBV18 to TRBJ2-5, with a possible D match to TRBD2 (6 bases). The V end was cut by 4 bases, the J end by 1 base, with 19 bases between. CDR1 is KGHSH and CDR2 is LQKENI in the germline V gene. The CDR3 has 17 amino acids. For the CDR3, the DNA is TGTGCCAGCTCACGGGAGGTTTCCAGTTCGGGCCAAGAGACCCAGTACTTC. Translating gives CASSREVSSSGQETQYF.

This clone counts as medium-sized. The rearrangement uses TRBV10-3 and TRBJ1-1, with D tentatively TRBD1 (5 bases). CDR3 length: 12 amino acids. Germline V gene sequence: CDR1 ENHRY, CDR2 SYGVKD. V was trimmed by 6 bases and J by 4 bases, leaving 9 bases between them. The CDR3: CAIRGPGTEAFF. The CDR3 DNA reads as TGTGCCATCAGGGGACCGGGCACTGAAGCTTTCTTT.

V usage is TRBV5-4 and J usage is TRBJ2-1; weak D call: TRBD2 (6 bases). The germline V gene encodes CDR1 SGHNT and CDR2 YYREEE (reference sequence). The CDR3 consists of 14 residues. The V and J ends lost 1 base and 6 bases respectively, with 11 bases between them. The chain's CDR3 is CASSLNGSPNEQFF. The CDR3 coding sequence is TGTGCCAGCAGCTTGAACGGGAGTCCCAATGAGCAGTTCTTC. Looking up the rest from reference TRBV5-4 and TRBJ2-1 gives the full variable domain: ETGVTQSPTHLIKTRGQQVTLRCSSQSGHNTVSWYQQALGQGPQFIFQYYREEENGRGNFPPRFSGLQFPNYSSELNVNALELDDSALYLCASSLNGSPNEQFFGPGTRLTVL.

This clone qualifies as medium-sized. This rearrangement joins TRBV13 to TRBJ2-7; 10 bases align to TRBD2. J lost 6 bases, V lost 5 bases, and 10 bases had no gene match. The CDR3 is made up of 15 amino acids. CDR1 PRHDT and CDR2 FYEKMQ come from the germline V gene (reference sequence). The DNA of the CDR3 is TGTGCCAGCAGCCCCCCGGAGCGGGAGGGGAGCGAGCAGTACTTC. It specifies CASSPPEREGSEQYF.

V and J are TRBV14 and TRBJ1-6, with no clear D. The germline gives CDR1 SGHDN, CDR2 FVKESK. V lost 2 bases, J lost 9 bases, and 5 bases lay in between. The CDR3 totals 12 residues. For the CDR3, the DNA is TGTGCCAGCAGCCAACCCCCTTCACCCCTCCACTTT. Its translation: CASSQPPSPLHF.

V is TRBV7-2 and J is TRBJ2-5, with a tentative D call TRBD2 (6 bases). This CDR3 is 14 amino acids long. Per the germline V gene, CDR1 is SGHTA and CDR2 is FQGNSA. Trimming removed 1 base from V and 3 bases from J, with 9 bases in between. CDR3 DNA sequence: TGTGCCAGCAGCTTAGGTCGGGGGAAAGAGACCCAGTACTTC. Translated, it gives CASSLGRGKETQYF. The variable domain in full, with the rest retrieved from reference TRBV7-2 and TRBJ2-5, is GAGVSQSPSNKVTEKGKDVELRCDPISGHTALYWYRQSLGQGLEFLIYFQGNSAPDKSGLPSDRFSAERTGGSVSTLTIQRTQQEDSAVYLCASSLGRGKETQYFGPGTRLLVL.

The chain combines TRBV2 with TRBJ1-2; D ambiguous. Per germline, CDR1 SNHLY and CDR2 FYNNEI. V lost 7 bases and J lost 6, with 12 bases in between. This CDR3 region has 12 residues. The CDR3 spells CASTRRKDGYTF. The CDR3 DNA is TGTGCCAGCACCAGGAGGAAGGATGGCTACACCTTC.

The rearrangement links TRBV5-6 to TRBJ2-5; TRBD2 agrees at 7 bases. The CDR3 has 16 residues. Germline V lookup: CDR1 SGHDT, CDR2 YYEEEE. Trimming at V came to 0 bases and at J to 4 bases, leaving 9 bases not matched to a gene. The CDR3: CASSLVVRGSAETQYF. CDR3 DNA: TGTGCCAGCAGCTTGGTGGTACGCGGGAGTGCAGAGACCCAGTACTTC. The variable domain in full, completed from reference TRBV5-6 and TRBJ2-5, reads DAGVTQSPTHLIKTRGQQVTLRCSPKSGHDTVSWYQQALGQGPQFIFQYYEEEERQRGNFPDRFSGHQFPNYSSELNVNALLLGDSALYLCASSLVVRGSAETQYFGPGTRLLVL.

This clone was detected a few times. The rearrangement uses TRBV12-5 and TRBJ2-5; TRBD1 agrees at 7 bases. The length of the CDR3 is 13 residues. The germline CDR1 and CDR2 sequences are LGHNT and FRNRAP. V trimming: 5 bases; J trimming: 3 bases; junction bases outside the gene matches: 3. The CDR3 loop reads CASGRGTEETQYF. The CDR3 DNA is TGTGCTAGTGGTAGAGGGACAGAAGAGACCCAGTACTTC. Using reference TRBV12-5 and TRBJ2-5 for the parts outside the CDR3, the full variable domain is DARVTQTPRHKVTEMGQEVTMRCQPILGHNTVFWYRQTMMQGLELLAYFRNRAPLDDSGMPKDRFSAEMPDATLATLKIQPSEPRDSAVYFCASGRGTEETQYFGPGTRLLVL.

This clone is classed as medium-sized. The rearrangement links TRBV27 to TRBJ2-3; 10 nucleotides agree with TRBD1. This CDR3 has 15 amino acids. CDR1 is MNHEY, CDR2 SMNVEV, per germline (reference sequence). Losses at the gene ends were 6 bases for V and 5 bases for J; bases not matched to a gene: 8. The CDR3 loop reads CASSLGTGVGDTQYF. The CDR3 DNA reads as TGTGCCAGCAGCCTTGGGACAGGGGTAGGAGATACGCAGTATTTT.

The chain joins TRBV10-3 to TRBJ1-5; TRBD1 matches at 7 bases. The V gene's germline CDR1 is ENHRY and CDR2 SYGVKD. This CDR3 region has 13 residues. V dropped 6 bases and J dropped 4; count of bases not matched to a gene: 3. In nucleotides, the CDR3 is TGTGCCATCAGCCAGGACAGGAATCAGCCCCAGCATTTT. As protein: CAISQDRNQPQHF.

J is TRBJ1-5 and V is TRBV19; possible D gene TRBD1, 5 bases. Germline loops: CDR1 LNHDA, CDR2 SQIVND (reference sequence). The V and J ends lost 1 base and 7 bases respectively, with 8 bases between them. The CDR3 sequence is 13 residues long. CDR3: CASSIGGEQPQHF. The CDR3 bases are TGTGCCAGTAGTATAGGAGGGGAGCAGCCCCAGCATTTT.

The rearrangement uses TRBV7-9 and TRBJ1-2, with 7 bases matching TRBD1. Germline V gene data show CDR1 as SEHNR and CDR2 as FQNEAQ (reference sequence). The CDR3 totals 14 residues. With 1 base clipped from V and 7 bases from J, the junction kept 6 bases outside the gene matches. CDR3 sequence reads: CASSLEGRGLGYTF. The CDR3, as DNA: TGTGCCAGCAGCTTAGAGGGTAGGGGGCTTGGCTACACCTTC.

The chain couples TRBV10-2 to TRBJ2-1, with 12 bases lining up with TRBD2. V gave up 6 bases and J gave up 5 bases; unmatched junction bases: 2. Germline V gene data show CDR1 as WSHSY and CDR2 as SAAADI. This CDR3 has 14 residues. The CDR3 region is CASRGLAGHNEQFF. DNA for the CDR3: TGCGCCAGCAGAGGACTAGCGGGACACAATGAGCAGTTCTTC.

The chain couples TRBV6-1 to TRBJ2-1, with 9 bases identical to TRBD2. This CDR3 has 14 residues. Germline V gene sequence: CDR1 MNHNS, CDR2 SASEGT. Losses at the gene ends were 6 bases for V and 8 bases for J; bases not matched to a gene: 8. The CDR3 is CASRPAGGRYEQFF. The DNA for the CDR3 is TGTGCCAGCAGACCAGCGGGAGGTCGCTATGAGCAGTTCTTC.

The chain recombines TRBV5-5 with TRBJ1-5, with 9 bases matching TRBD1. The germline V gene has CDR1 SGHKS and CDR2 YYEKEE (reference sequence). Losses at the gene ends were 0 bases for V and 4 bases for J; bases not matched to a gene: 2. The CDR3 contains 15 residues. CDR3 in DNA: TGTGCCAGCAGCTTGGACGGACAGGGGAATCAGCCCCAGCATTTT. This translates into CASSLDGQGNQPQHF.

This clone was seen just once. The rearrangement links TRBV2 to TRBJ1-5; 8 bases are a match to TRBD1. The CDR3 extends over 15 amino acids. The V gene's germline CDR1 is SNHLY and CDR2 FYNNEI. V dropped 6 bases and J dropped 0; count of bases not matched to a gene: 4. The DNA for the CDR3 is TGTGCCAGCAGCGGACAGGGACTTAGCAATCAGCCCCAGCATTTT. This encodes CASSGQGLSNQPQHF.

This rearrangement joins TRBV29-1 to TRBJ2-3; D gene unclear. Germline V gene data show CDR1 as SQVTM and CDR2 as ANQGSEA. V shed 5 bases and J shed 4 bases, with 10 bases lying between them. The CDR3 has 12 amino acids. This CDR3 reads CSVRNTADTQYF. The CDR3 bases are TGCAGCGTTCGAAACACCGCAGATACGCAGTATTTT.

In DNA, the CDR3 is TGCGCCAGCAGCGGGACAGGGCCCAAAAACATTCAGTACTTC. Protein product: CASSGTGPKNIQYF. The chain joins TRBV5-1 to TRBJ2-4, with 9 bases lining up with TRBD1. CDR1 is SGHRS, CDR2 YFSETQ, per germline. The CDR3 loop spans 14 amino acids. The V and J ends lost 4 bases and 2 bases, in that order; junction bases with no gene match: 1.

CDR3 region: CASSRGLNSPLHF. In DNA, the CDR3 is TGTGCCAGCAGCCGGGGTCTCAATTCACCCCTCCACTTT. The chain uses TRBV7-9 and TRBJ1-6, with D unresolved. The CDR3 length is 13 residues. CDR1 SEHNR and CDR2 FQNEAQ come from the germline V gene (reference sequence). V was cut by 5 bases and J by 7 bases, with 9 bases left in between.